This T cell receptor beta chain was sequenced for a study of blood T cell repertoires in COVID-19. Study as a whole: In each case, the material was cDNA or gDNA derived from T cells, B-cell-depleted T cells, or PBMCs.

Germline CDR1 is SGHRS and CDR2 is YFSETQ. V was trimmed by 0 bases and J by 0 bases, leaving 4 bases between them. CDR3 length: 14 residues. Original handling: Reference gene primer amplification in the assay estimated nucleated cell counts. The assay was immunoSEQ multiplex PCR, and TCRdb's table has in-frame clones only and misses some. V, J and clone size reflect that table, while D and trimming were determined from the DNA. This table holds tens of thousands of clones, roughly 68% found once. The clonotype comes from a woman of 80 years or more with acute or convalescent COVID-19. The sample taken for sequencing was peripheral blood. The chain couples TRBV5-1 to TRBJ2-1; D unresolved. The CDR3 sequence: CASSLAVSYNEQFF. The CDR3 DNA reads TGCGCCAGCAGCTTGGCGGTCTCCTACAATGAGCAGTTCTTC. Full variable domain (rest looked up from reference TRBV5-1 and TRBJ2-1): KAGVTQTPRYLIKTRGQQVTLSCSPISGHRSVSWYQQTPGQGLQFLFEYFSETQRNKGNFPGRFSGRQFSNSRSEMNVSTLELGDSALYLCASSLAVSYNEQFFGPGTRLTVL.